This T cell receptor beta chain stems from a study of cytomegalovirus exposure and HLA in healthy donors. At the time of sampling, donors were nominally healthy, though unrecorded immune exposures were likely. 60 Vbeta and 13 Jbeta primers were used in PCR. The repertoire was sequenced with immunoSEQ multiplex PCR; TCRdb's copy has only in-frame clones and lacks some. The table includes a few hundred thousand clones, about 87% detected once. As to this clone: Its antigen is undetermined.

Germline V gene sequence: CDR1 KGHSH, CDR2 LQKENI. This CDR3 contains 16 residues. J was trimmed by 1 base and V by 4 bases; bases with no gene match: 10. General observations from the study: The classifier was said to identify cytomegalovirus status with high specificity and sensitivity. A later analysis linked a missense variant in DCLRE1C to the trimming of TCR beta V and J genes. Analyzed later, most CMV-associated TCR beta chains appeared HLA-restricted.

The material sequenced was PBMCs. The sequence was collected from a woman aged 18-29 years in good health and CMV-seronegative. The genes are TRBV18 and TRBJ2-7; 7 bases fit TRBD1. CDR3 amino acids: CASSLTGVEGSYEQYF. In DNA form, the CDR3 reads TGTGCCAGCTCACTAACAGGGGTGGAAGGGTCCTACGAGCAGTACTTC.